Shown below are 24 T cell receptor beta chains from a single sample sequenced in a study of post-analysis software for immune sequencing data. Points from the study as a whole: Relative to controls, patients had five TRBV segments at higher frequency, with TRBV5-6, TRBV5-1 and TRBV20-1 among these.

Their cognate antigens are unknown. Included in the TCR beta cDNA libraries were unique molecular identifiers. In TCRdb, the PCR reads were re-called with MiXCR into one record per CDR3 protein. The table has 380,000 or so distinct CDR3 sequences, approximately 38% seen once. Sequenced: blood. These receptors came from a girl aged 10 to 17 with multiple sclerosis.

CDR3 sequence (DNA): TGTGCCAGCAGCCTACAGGGTGCGGTGTACGAGCAGTACTTC. This translates into CASSLQGAVYEQYF. The chain carries TRBV5-8 and TRBJ2-7; TRBD1 might be the D (6 bases). The CDR3 sequence is 14 residues long. The V end lost 4 bases, the J end lost 4 bases, and 15 bases lay between the germline ends. The germline gives CDR1 SGHTS, CDR2 YDEGEE.

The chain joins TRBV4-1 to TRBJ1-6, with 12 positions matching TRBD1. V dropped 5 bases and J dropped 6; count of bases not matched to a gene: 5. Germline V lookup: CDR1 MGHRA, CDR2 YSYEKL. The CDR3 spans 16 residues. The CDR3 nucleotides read TGCGCCAGCAGCGGTGGGACAGGGGGCAGTAATTCACCCCTCCACTTT. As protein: CASSGGTGGSNSPLHF.

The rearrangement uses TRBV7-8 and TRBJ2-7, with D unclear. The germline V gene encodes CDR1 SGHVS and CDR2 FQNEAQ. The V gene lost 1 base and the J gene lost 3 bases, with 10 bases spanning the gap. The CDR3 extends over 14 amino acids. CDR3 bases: TGTGCCAGCAGCTTAGTACAGATGGGCTACGAGCAGTACTTC. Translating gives CASSLVQMGYEQYF.

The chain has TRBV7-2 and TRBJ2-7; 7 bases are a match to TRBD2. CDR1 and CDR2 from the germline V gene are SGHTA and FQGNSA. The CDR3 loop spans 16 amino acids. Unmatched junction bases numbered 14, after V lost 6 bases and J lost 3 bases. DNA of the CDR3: TGTGCCAGCAGGTCGGGACCGGGGGGAATCCTCTACGAGCAGTACTTC. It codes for CASRSGPGGILYEQYF.

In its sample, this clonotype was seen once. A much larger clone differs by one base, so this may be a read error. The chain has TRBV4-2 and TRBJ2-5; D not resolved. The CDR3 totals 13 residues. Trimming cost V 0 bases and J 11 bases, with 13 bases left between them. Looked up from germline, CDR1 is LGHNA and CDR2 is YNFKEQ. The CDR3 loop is CASSQDIYNEQYF. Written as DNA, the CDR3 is TGTGCCAGCAGCCAAGATATCTACAATGAGCAGTACTTC.

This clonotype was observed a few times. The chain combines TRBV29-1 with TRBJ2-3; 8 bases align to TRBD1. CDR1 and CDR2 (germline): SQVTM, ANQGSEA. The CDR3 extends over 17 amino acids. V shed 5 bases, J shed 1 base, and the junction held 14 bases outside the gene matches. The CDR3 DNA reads TGCAGCGTTAGACCCTATGAGGACAGGGCGGGCACAGATACGCAGTATTTT. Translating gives CSVRPYEDRAGTDTQYF.

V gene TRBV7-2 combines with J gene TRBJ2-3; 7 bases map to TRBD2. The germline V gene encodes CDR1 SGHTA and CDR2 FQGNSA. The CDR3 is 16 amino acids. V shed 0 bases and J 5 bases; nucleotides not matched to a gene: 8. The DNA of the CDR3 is TGTGCCAGCAGCTTAGCCCTGGGGAGGGGTCAAGATACGCAGTATTTT. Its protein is CASSLALGRGQDTQYF. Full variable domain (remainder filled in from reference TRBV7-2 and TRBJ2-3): GAGVSQSPSNKVTEKGKDVELRCDPISGHTALYWYRQSLGQGLEFLIYFQGNSAPDKSGLPSDRFSAERTGGSVSTLTIQRTQQEDSAVYLCASSLALGRGQDTQYFGPGTRLTVL.

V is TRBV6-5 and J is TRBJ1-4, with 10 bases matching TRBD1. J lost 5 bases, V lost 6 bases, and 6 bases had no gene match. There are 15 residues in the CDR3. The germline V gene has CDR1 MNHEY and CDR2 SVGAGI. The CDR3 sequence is CASRRDRGRNEKLFF. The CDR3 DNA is TGTGCCAGCAGACGTGACAGGGGGCGGAATGAAAAACTGTTTTTT.

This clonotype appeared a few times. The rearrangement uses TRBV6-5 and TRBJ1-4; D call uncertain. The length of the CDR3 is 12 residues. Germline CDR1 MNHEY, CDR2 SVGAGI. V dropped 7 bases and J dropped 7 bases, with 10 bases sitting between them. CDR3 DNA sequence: TGTGCCAGCAAAGGTGTCGGTGAAAAACTGTTTTTT. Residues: CASKGVGEKLFF.

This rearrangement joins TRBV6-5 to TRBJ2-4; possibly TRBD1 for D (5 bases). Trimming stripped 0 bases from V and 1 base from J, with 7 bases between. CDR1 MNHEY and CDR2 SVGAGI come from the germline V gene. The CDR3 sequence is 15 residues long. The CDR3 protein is CASSYSAGAKNIQYF. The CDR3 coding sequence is TGTGCCAGCAGTTACTCAGCAGGGGCCAAAAACATTCAGTACTTC.

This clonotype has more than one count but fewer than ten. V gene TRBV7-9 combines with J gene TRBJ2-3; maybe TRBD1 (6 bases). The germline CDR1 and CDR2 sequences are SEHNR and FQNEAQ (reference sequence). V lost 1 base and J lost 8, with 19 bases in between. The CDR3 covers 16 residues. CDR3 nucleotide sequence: TGTGCCAGCAGCTTAGATGGGGGCCCCCAATCGGGTACGCAGTATTTT. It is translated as CASSLDGGPQSGTQYF.

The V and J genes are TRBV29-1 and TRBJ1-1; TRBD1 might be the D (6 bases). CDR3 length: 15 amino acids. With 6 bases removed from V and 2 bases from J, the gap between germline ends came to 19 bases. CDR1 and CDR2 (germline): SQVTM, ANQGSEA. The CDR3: CSVPRGGPVNTEAFF. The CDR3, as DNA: TGCAGCGTGCCAAGGGGGGGACCCGTAAACACTGAAGCTTTCTTT. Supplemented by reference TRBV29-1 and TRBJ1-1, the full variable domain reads SAVISQKPSRDICQRGTSLTIQCQVDSQVTMMFWYRQQPGQSLTLIATANQGSEATYESGFVIDKFPISRPNLTFSTLTVSNMSPEDSSIYLCSVPRGGPVNTEAFFGQGTRLTVV.

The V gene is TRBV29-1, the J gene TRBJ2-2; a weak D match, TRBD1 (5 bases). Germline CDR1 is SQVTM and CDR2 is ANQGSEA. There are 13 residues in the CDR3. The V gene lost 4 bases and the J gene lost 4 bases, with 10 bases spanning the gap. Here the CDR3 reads CSVASTVTGELFF. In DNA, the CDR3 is TGCAGCGTTGCCTCGACAGTCACCGGGGAGCTGTTTTTT.

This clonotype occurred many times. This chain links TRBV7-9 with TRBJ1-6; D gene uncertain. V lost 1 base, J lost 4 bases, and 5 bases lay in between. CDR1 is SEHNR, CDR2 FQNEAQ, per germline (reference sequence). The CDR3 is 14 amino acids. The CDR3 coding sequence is TGTGCCAGCAGCTTAGAGCAGTATAATTCACCCCTCCACTTT. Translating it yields CASSLEQYNSPLHF.

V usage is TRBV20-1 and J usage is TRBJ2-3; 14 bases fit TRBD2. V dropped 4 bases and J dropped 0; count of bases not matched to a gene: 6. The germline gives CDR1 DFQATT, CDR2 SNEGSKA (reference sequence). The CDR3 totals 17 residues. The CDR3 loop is CSATGTSGGLSTDTQYF. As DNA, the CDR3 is TGCAGTGCTACAGGGACTAGCGGGGGACTAAGCACAGATACGCAGTATTTT.

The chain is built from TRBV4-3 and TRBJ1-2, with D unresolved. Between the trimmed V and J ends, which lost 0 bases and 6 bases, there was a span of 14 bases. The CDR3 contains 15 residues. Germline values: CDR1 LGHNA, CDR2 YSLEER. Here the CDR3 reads CASSQDKGFYDGYTF. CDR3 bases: TGCGCCAGCAGCCAAGATAAAGGTTTTTACGATGGCTACACCTTC.

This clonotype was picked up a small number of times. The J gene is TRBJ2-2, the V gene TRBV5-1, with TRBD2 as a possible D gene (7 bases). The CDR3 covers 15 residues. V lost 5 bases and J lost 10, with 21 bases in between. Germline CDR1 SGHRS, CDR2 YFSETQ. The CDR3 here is CASSHGGGLREELFF. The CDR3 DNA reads TGCGCCAGCAGTCATGGCGGGGGCCTTCGGGAGGAGCTGTTTTTT.

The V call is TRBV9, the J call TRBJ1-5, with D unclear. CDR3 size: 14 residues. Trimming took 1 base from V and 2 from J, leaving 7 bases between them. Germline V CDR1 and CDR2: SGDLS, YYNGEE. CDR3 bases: TGTGCCAGCAGCGTAACACTGGGCAATCAGCCCCAGCATTTT. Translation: CASSVTLGNQPQHF.

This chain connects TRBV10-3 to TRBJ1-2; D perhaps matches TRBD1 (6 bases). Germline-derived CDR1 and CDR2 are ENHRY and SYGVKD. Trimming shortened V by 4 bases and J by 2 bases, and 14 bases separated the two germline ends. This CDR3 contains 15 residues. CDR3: CAISGPGTQNYGYTF. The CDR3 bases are TGTGCCATCAGTGGACCCGGGACACAGAACTATGGCTACACCTTC.

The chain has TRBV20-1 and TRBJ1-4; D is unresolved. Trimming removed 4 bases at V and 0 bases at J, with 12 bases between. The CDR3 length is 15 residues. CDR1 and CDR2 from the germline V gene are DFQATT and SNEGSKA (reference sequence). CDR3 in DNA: TGCAGTGCTAAGGACGACGGAGCAACTAATGAAAAACTGTTTTTT. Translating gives CSAKDDGATNEKLFF.

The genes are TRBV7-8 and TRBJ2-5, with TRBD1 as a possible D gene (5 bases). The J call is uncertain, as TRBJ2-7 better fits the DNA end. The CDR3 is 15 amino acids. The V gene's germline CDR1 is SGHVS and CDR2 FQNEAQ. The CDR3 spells CASSQSGQGAYEQYF. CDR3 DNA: TGTGCCAGCAGCCAGTCGGGTCAAGGGGCTTACGAGCAGTACTTC.

The CDR3 here is CASSYSFEAGREDGYTF. CDR3 in DNA: TGTGCCAGCAGTTACTCGTTCGAGGCAGGGAGAGAGGATGGCTACACCTTC. The gene calls are TRBV6-6 and TRBJ1-2; D possibly corresponds to TRBD1 (5 bases). The germline V gene has CDR1 MNHNY and CDR2 SVGAGI (reference sequence). Trimming removed 0 bases from V and 6 bases from J, with 20 bases in between. The CDR3 length is 17 residues.

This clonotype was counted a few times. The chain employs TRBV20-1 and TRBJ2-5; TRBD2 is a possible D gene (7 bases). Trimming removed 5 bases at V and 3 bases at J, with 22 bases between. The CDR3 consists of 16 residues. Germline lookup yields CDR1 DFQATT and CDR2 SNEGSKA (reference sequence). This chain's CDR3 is CSALIERGGSEETQYF. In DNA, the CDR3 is TGCAGTGCTCTCATAGAGAGGGGGGGGTCGGAAGAGACCCAGTACTTC.

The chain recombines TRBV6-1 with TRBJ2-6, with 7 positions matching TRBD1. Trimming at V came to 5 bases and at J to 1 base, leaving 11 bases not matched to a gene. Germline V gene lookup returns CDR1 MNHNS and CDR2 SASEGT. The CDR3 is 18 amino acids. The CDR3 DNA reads TGTGCCAGCAGTCAAAGACAGGGTGACACTTCTGGGGCCAACGTCCTGACTTTC. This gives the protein CASSQRQGDTSGANVLTF.